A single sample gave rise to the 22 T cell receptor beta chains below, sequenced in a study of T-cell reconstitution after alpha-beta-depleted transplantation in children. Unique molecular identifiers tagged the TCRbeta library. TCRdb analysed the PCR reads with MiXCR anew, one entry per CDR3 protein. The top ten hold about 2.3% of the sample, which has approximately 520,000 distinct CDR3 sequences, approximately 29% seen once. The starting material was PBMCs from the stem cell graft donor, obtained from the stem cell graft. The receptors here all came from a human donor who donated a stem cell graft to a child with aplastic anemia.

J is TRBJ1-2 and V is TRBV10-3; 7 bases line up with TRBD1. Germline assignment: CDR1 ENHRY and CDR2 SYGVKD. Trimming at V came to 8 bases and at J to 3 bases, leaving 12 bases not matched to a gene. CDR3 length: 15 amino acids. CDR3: CAIGRDRRGHYGYTF. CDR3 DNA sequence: TGTGCCATCGGTCGGGACAGAAGGGGCCACTATGGCTACACCTTC.

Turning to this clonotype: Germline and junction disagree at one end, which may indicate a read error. The CDR3 region has the DNA TGCGCCAGCAGCTTGGGGGATCTGAACACTGAAGCTTTCTTT. This encodes CASSLGDLNTEAFF. The chain links TRBV7-9 to TRBJ1-1, with D possibly matching TRBD1 (5 bases). The CDR3 runs 14 residues. Germline V CDR1 and CDR2: SEHNR, FQNEAQ (reference sequence).

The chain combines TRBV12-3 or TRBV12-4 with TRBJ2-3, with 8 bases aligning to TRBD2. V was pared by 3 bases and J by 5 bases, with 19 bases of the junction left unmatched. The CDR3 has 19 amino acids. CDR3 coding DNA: TGTGCCAGCAGTTTGGGAGTGAGCGGGAGATGGGGCGCGGGAGATACGCAGTATTTT. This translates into CASSLGVSGRWGAGDTQYF.

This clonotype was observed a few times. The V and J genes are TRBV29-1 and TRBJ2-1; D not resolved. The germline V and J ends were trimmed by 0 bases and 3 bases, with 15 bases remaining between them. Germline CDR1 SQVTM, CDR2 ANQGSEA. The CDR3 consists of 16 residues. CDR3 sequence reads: CSVEDPSRTGYNEQFF. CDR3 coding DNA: TGCAGCGTTGAAGATCCGAGCAGGACGGGCTACAATGAGCAGTTCTTC.

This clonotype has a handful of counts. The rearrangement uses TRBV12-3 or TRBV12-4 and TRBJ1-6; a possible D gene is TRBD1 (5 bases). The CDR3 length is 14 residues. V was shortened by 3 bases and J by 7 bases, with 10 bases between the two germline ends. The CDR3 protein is CASSFERGNSPLHF. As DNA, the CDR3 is TGTGCCAGCAGTTTCGAAAGGGGAAATTCACCCCTCCACTTT.

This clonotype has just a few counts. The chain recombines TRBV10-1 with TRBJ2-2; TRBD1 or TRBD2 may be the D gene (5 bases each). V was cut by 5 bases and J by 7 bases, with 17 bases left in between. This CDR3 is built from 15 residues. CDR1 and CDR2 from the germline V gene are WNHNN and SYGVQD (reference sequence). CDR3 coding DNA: TGCGCCAGCAGTTATGGTCCGGGGACGGGCGGGGAGCTGTTTTTT. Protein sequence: CASSYGPGTGGELFF.

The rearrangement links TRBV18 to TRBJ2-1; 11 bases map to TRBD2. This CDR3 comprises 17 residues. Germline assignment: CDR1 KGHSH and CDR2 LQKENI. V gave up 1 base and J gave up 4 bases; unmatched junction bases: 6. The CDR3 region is CASSPQTSGKPYNEQFF. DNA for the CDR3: TGTGCCAGCTCACCACAGACTAGCGGGAAGCCTTACAATGAGCAGTTCTTC.

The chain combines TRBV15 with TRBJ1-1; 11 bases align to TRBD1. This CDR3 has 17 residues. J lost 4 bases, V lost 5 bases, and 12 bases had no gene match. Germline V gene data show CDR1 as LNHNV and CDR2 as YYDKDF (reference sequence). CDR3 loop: CATSGWTGGEESTEAFF. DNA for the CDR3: TGTGCCACCAGCGGGTGGACAGGGGGCGAGGAGAGCACTGAAGCTTTCTTT.

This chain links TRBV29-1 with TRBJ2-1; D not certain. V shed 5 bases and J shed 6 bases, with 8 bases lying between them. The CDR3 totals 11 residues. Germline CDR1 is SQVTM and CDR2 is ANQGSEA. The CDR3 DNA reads TGCAGCGTTCTAAGGTCCAATGAGCAGTTCTTC. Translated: CSVLRSNEQFF.

The CDR3 nucleotides read TGCAGTGCTAGTAGTGGCAGTGTTAACTATGGCTACACCTTC. Amino acid sequence: CSASSGSVNYGYTF. The V gene is TRBV20-1, the J gene TRBJ1-2; the D is unclear. CDR1 DFQATT and CDR2 SNEGSKA come from the germline V gene (reference sequence). V gave up 3 bases and J gave up 1 base, with 12 bases separating them. The CDR3 totals 14 residues.

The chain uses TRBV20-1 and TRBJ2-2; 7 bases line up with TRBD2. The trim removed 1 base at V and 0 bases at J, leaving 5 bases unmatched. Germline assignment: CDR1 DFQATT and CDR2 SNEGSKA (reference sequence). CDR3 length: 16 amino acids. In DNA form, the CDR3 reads TGCAGTGCTAGAGTGGGAGGGCGATCGAACACCGGGGAGCTGTTTTTT. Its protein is CSARVGGRSNTGELFF.

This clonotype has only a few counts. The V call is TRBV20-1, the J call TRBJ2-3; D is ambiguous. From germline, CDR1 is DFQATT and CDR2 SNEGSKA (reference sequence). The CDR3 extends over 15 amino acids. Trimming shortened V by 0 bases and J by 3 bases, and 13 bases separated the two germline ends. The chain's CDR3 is CSAREPGIGTDTQYF. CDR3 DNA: TGCAGTGCTAGAGAGCCCGGCATCGGGACAGATACGCAGTATTTT.

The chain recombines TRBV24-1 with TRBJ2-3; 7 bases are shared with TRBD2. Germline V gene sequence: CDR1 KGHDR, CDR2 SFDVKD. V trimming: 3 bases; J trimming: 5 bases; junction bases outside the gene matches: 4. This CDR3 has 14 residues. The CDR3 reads CATSDLLARDTQYF. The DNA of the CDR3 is TGTGCCACCAGTGATCTACTAGCGAGAGATACGCAGTATTTT.

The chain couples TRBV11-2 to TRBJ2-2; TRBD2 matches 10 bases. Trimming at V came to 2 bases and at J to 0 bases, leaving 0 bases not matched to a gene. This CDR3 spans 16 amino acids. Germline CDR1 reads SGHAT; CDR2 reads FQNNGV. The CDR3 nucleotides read TGTGCCAGCAGCTTAACTAGCGGGGCGAACACCGGGGAGCTGTTTTTT. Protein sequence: CASSLTSGANTGELFF. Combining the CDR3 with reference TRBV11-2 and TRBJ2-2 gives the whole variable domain EAGVAQSPRYKIIEKRQSVAFWCNPISGHATLYWYQQILGQGPKLLIQFQNNGVVDDSQLPKDRFSAERLKGVDSTLKIQPAKLEDSAVYLCASSLTSGANTGELFFGEGSRLTVL.

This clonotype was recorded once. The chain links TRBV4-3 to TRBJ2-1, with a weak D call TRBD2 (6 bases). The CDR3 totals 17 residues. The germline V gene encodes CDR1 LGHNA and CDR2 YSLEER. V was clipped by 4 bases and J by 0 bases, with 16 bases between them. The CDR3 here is CASSLRDWGSSYNEQFF. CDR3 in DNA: TGCGCCAGCAGCCTAAGGGACTGGGGATCCTCCTACAATGAGCAGTTCTTC.

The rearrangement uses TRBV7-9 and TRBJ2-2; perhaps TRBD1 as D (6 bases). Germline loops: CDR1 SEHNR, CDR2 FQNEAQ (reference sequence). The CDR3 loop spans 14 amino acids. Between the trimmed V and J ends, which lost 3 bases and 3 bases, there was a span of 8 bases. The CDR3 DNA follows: TGTGCCAGCAGCTTCACAGGGTACACCGGGGAGCTGTTTTTT. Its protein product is CASSFTGYTGELFF.

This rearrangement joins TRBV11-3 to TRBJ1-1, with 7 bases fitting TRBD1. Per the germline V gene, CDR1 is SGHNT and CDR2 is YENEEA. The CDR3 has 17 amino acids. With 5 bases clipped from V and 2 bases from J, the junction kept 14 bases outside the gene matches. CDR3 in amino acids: CASSPYPGQLTNTEAFF. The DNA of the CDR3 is TGTGCCAGCAGCCCCTACCCGGGACAGTTAACCAACACTGAAGCTTTCTTT.

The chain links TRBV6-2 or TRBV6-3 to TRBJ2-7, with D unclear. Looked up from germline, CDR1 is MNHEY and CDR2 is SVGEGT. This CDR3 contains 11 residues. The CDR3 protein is CAGGLSYEQYF. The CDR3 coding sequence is TGTGCGGGCGGCCTCTCCTACGAGCAGTACTTC.

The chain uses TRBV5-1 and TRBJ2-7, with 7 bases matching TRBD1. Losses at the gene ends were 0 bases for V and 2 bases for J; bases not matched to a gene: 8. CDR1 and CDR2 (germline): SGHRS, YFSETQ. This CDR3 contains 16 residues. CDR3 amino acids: CASSLAKTGNPYEQYF. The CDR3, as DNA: TGCGCCAGCAGCTTGGCGAAGACAGGGAACCCCTACGAGCAGTACTTC.

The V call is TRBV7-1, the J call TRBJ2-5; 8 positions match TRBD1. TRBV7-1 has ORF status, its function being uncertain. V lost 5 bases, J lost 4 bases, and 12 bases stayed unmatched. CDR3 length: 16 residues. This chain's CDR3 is CASSTDPTGVRETQYF. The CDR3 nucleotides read TGTGCCAGCAGCACAGACCCGACAGGGGTTAGAGAGACCCAGTACTTC.

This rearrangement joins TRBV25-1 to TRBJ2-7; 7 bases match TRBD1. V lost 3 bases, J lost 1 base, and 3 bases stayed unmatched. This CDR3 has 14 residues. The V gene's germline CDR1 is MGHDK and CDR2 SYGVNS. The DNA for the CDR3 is TGTGCCAGCAGTGACGACAGGGATTCCTACGAGCAGTACTTC. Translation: CASSDDRDSYEQYF.

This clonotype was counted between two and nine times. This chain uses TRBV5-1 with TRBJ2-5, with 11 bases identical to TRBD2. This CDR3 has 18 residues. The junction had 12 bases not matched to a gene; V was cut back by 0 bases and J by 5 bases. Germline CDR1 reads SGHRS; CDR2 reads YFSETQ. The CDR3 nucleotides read TGCGCCAGCAGCTTGGGAACTAGCGGGAGCAAGCATCGGGAGACCCAGTACTTC. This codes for CASSLGTSGSKHRETQYF.